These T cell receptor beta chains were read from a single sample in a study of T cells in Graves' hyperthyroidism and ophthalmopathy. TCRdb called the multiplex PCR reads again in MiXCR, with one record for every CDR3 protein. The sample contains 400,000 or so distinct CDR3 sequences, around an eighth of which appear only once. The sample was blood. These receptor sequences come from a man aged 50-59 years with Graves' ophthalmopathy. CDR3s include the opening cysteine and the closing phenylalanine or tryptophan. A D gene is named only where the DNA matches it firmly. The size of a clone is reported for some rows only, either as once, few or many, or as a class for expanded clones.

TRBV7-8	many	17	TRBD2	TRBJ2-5	TGTGCCAGCAGCTTAGCGGGCCTAGCGGGAGGGAAAGAGACCCAGTACTTC	CASSLAGLAGGKETQYF
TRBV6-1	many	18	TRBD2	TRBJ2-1	TGTGCCAGCAGCGGACTAGCGGGAGGGGTCGGCTCCTACAATGAGCAGTTCTTC	CASSGLAGGVGSYNEQFF
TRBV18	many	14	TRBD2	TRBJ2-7	TGTGCCAGCTCACCGGGACTAGCCGTGAGAGAGCAGTACTTC	CASSPGLAVREQYF
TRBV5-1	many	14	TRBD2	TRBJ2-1	TGCGCCAGCAGCTTGGAGCTAGCGGTAAATGAGCAGTTCTTC	CASSLELAVNEQFF
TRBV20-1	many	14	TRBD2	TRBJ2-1	TGCAGTGTCGAATCTAGCGGGAGTTACAATGAGCAGTTCTTC	CSVESSGSYNEQFF
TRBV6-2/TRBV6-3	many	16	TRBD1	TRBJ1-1	TGTGCCAGCAGTTATTTGACAGGGGTTTTGGACACTGAAGCTTTCTTT	CASSYLTGVLDTEAFF
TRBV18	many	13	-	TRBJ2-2	TGTGCCAGCTCCCCGCCCGTGACCGGGGAGCTGTTTTTT	CASSPPVTGELFF
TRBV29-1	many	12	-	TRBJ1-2	TGCAGCGTTGCGGACTCGGGGGGTGGCTACACCTTC	CSVADSGGGYTF
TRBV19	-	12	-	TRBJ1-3	TGTGCCAGTAACAGCCTTGGCAACACCATATATTTT	CASNSLGNTIYF
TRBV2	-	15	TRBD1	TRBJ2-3	TGTGCCAGCATCCCAGGGGGCGCGGCCGTGGATACGCAGTATTTT	CASIPGGAAVDTQYF
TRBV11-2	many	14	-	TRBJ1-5	TGTGCCAGCAGCTTAGGAGGGACCAATCAGCCCCAGCATTTT	CASSLGGTNQPQHF
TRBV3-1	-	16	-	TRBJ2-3	TGTGCCAGCAGCCAAGATTTTCCAGGGGAAGGGGATACGCAGTATTTT	CASSQDFPGEGDTQYF
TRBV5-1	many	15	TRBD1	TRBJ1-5	TGCGCCAGCAGCCGCGGACAGGGTCCGAATCAGCCCCAGCATTTT	CASSRGQGPNQPQHF
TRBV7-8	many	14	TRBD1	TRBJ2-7	TGTGCCAGCAGCTTAGCCCAGGGGGTGGGCGAGCAGTACTTC	CASSLAQGVGEQYF
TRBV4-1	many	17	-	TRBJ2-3	TGCGCCAGCAGCCAAGAATCGGCACCCCCCTCGGCAGATACGCAGTATTTT	CASSQESAPPSADTQYF
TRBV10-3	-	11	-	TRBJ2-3	TGTGCCATCAGTTCTGGAGGTACGCAGTATTTT	CAISSGGTQYF
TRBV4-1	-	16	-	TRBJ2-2	TGCGCCAGCAGCCAAGTCTCAGGAGGTGACACCGGGGAGCTGTTTTTT	CASSQVSGGDTGELFF
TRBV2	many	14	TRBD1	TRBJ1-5	TGTGCCAGCGGACAGGGACTTAGCAATCAGCCCCAGCATTTT	CASGQGLSNQPQHF
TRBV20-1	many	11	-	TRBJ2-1	TGCAGTGCTAGAGGGGTGCATGAGCAGTTCTTC	CSARGVHEQFF
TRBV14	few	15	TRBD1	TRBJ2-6	TGTGCCAGCAGCCAGACAGGGCTCGGGGCCAACGTCCTGACTTTC	CASSQTGLGANVLTF
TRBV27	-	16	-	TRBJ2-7	TGTGCCAGCAGGAGCTCGCCGGGGGGCCTGGGGCTCGAGCAGTACTTC	CASRSSPGGLGLEQYF
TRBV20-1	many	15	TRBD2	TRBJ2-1	TGCAGTGCTACTCTACTAGCGAAAGTCTACAATGAGCAGTTCTTC	CSATLLAKVYNEQFF
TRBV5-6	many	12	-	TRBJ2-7	TGTGCCAGCAGCTTCGGCAGCTACGAGCAGTACTTC	CASSFGSYEQYF
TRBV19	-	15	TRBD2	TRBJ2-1	TGTGCCAGTAGTACCCGGACTAGCGCCTACAATGAGCAGTTCTTC	CASSTRTSAYNEQFF
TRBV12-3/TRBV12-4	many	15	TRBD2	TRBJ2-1	TGTGCCAGCAGTCGTTCTAGCGGGAGTTTAAGCGAGCAGTTCTTC	CASSRSSGSLSEQFF